This TCR beta chain stems from a study of CD8 T cells in ankylosing spondylitis (dated 2017 in TCRdb). About the investigation overall: To find TCR variants linked to disease, the study profiled T cell receptor beta repertoires in ankylosing spondylitis patients and healthy donors. The full study cohort comprised around 25 ankylosing spondylitis patients and 85 to 120 healthy donors. Peripheral blood was sampled, and synovial fluid was additionally collected from ankylosing spondylitis patients. Findings and caveats that apply to the study as a whole: According to the report, matched synovial fluid samples from ankylosing spondylitis patients were significantly enriched for the disease-linked clones. A TCR beta motif made up of several highly homologous amino acid variants appeared to be characteristic of blood from ankylosing spondylitis patients. Some motif variants were previously reported in synovial fluid and blood of reactive arthritis patients, suggesting common disease-initiation mechanisms. The disease-linked clones had a CD8+ phenotype and were found at relatively low frequencies in peripheral blood.

According to the germline V gene, CDR1 reads ENHRY and CDR2 reads SYGVKD. The CDR3 holds 13 amino acids from the cysteine to the phenylalanine. CDR3 DNA is the only sequence kept; it has 39 bases, read in frame from the first base. For this chain, trimming is 10 bases at the V end and 0 bases at the J end, and the number of junction bases without a gene match is 2. The listed sequencing device is Illumina HiSeq 2500. Quantitative 5'-RACE with molecular barcodes was the method used to prepare the TCR beta libraries. On the study's bioinformatics: Disease-linked TCR variants were identified with a new computational method built on a probabilistic model of VDJ rearrangement. The public reads were quality trimmed at Q25 with fastp and then assembled into clones with MiXCR by TCRdb, keeping productive beta chains. Merged by CDR3 protein, the rows form single entries marked with the most common genes and DNA. For this entry, the V and J calls and clone size follow TCRdb and not the study's own pipeline. Recorded for this sample are approximately 540,000 distinct CDR3 sequences; about 13% of them occurred a single time. Together, the top ten hold under 7.5% of the sample.

In its sample, this clonotype was seen many times. The target of this receptor is not known. No base qualities exist here, and no much larger clone lies one base off it. This TCR derives from a male donor with ankylosing spondylitis. Sequencing input: blood, either unsorted or a sorted T cell fraction (not recorded which). The chain was built from TRBV10-3 and TRBJ2-7; 11 central nucleotides agree with TRBD2. In nucleotide form, the sequence is TGTGCCACGGGACTAGCGGTCTCCTACGAGCAGTACTTC. Its coded protein is CATGLAVSYEQYF.